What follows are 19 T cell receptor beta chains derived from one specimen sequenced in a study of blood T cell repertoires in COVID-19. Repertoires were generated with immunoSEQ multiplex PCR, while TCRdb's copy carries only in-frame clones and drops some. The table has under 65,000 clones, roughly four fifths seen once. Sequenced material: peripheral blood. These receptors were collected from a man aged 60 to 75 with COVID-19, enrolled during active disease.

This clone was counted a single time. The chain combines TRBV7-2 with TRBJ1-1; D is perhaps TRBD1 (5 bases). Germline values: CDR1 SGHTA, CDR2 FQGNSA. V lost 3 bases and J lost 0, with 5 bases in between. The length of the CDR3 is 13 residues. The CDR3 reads CASSLTVNTEAFF. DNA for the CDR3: TGTGCCAGCAGCTTGACAGTGAACACTGAAGCTTTCTTT.

CDR3 coding DNA: TGCGCCAGCAGCCCGGGAGGTGAAGCTTTCTTT. Residues: CASSPGGEAFF. The V and J genes are TRBV5-1 and TRBJ1-1; the D is unclear. The length of the CDR3 is 11 residues. Germline values: CDR1 SGHRS, CDR2 YFSETQ. V was cut by 4 bases and J by 7 bases, with 8 bases left in between.

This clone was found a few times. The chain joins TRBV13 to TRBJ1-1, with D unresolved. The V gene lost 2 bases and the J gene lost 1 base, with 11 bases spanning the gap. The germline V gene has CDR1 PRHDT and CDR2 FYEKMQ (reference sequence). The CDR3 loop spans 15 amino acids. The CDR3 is CASSLRMRTNTEAFF. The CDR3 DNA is TGTGCCAGCAGCTTACGTATGAGAACGAACACTGAAGCTTTCTTT.

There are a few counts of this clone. The CDR3 DNA follows: TGTGCCAGCAGCCCATCTCGGGGACAGGGGGACTCGAGGGTTGAAAAACTGTTTTTT. Translation gives CASSPSRGQGDSRVEKLFF. V gene TRBV9 combines with J gene TRBJ1-4; 11 bases line up with TRBD1. The trim removed 4 bases at V and 7 bases at J, leaving 18 bases unmatched. CDR3 length: 19 amino acids. Germline values: CDR1 SGDLS, CDR2 YYNGEE. Based on the CDR3 plus reference TRBV9 and TRBJ1-4, the full variable domain is DSGVTQTPKHLITATGQRVTLRCSPRSGDLSVYWYQQSLDQGLQFLIQYYNGEERAKGNILERFSAQQFPDLHSELNLSSLELGDSALYFCASSPSRGQGDSRVEKLFFGSGTQLSVL.

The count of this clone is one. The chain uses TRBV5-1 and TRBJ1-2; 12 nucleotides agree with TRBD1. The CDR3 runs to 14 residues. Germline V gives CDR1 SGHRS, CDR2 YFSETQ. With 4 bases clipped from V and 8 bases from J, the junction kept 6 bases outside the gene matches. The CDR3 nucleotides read TGCGCCAGCAGCATCGGGACAGGGGGCGGAGGCTACACCTTC. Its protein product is CASSIGTGGGGYTF. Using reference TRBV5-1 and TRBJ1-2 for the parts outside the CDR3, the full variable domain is KAGVTQTPRYLIKTRGQQVTLSCSPISGHRSVSWYQQTPGQGLQFLFEYFSETQRNKGNFPGRFSGRQFSNSRSEMNVSTLELGDSALYLCASSIGTGGGGYTFGSGTRLTVV.

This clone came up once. In DNA form, the CDR3 reads TGTGCCAGCAGCCAAGTACGGAGTAGTCTCCAGCATTTT. Translating it yields CASSQVRSSLQHF. The chain couples TRBV3-1 (or the pseudogene TRBV3-2) to TRBJ1-5; no clear D gene. V gave up 1 base and J gave up 12 bases, with 13 bases separating them. This CDR3 comprises 13 residues. Germline values: CDR1 LGHDT, CDR2 YNNKEL (reference sequence).

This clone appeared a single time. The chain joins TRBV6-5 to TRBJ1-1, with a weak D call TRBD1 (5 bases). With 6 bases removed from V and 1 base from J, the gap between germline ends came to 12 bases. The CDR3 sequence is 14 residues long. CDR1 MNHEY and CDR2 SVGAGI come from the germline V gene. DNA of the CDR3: TGTGCCAGCAGACTCCAGGACACGAACACTGAAGCTTTCTTT. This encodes CASRLQDTNTEAFF.

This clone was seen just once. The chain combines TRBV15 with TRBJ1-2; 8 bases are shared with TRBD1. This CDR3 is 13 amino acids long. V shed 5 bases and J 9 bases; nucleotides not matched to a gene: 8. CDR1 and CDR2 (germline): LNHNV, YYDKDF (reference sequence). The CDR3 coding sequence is TGTGCCACCAGCCAGGACAGGGCACTTAGCTACACCTTC. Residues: CATSQDRALSYTF.

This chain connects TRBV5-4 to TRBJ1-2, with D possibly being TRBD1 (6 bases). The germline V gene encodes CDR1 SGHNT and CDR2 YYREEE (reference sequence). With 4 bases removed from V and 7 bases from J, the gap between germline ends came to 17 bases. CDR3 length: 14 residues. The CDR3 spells CASSPRGGASGYTF. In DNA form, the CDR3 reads TGTGCCAGCAGCCCCCGGGGGGGGGCCAGTGGCTACACCTTC.

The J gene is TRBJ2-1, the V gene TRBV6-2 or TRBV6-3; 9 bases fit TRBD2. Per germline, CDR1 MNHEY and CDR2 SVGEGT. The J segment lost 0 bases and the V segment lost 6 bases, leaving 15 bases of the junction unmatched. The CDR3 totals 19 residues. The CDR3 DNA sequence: TGTGCCAGCAGCCCCCCTTTGGGTGATAGCGGGAGCTCCTACAATGAGCAGTTCTTC. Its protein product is CASSPPLGDSGSSYNEQFF.

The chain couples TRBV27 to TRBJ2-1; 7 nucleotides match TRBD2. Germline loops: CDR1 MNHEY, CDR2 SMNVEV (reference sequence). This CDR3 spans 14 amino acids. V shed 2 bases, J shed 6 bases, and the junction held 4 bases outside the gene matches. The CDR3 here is CASSLAGVANEQFF. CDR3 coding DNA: TGTGCCAGCAGTTTAGCGGGAGTCGCCAATGAGCAGTTCTTC.

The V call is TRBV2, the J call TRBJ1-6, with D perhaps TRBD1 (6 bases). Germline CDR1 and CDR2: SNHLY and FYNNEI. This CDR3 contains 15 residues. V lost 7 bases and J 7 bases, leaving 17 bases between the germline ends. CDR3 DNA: TGTGCCAGCAAGAGTAGGGAGGGGGGGAATTCACCCCTCCACTTT. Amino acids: CASKSREGGNSPLHF.

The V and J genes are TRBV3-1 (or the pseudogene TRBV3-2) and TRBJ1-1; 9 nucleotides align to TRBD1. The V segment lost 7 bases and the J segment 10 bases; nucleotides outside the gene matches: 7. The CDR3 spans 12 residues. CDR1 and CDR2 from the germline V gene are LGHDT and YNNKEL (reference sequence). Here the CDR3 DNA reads TGTGCCAGCACCGGACAGGGGAGCGGAGCTTTCTTT. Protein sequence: CASTGQGSGAFF.

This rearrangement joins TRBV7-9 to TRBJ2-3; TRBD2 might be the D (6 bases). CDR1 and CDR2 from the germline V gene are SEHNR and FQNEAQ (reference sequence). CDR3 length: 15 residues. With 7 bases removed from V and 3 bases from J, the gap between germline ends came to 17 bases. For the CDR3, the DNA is TGTGCCAGCAAGACGGGCCAGGGAGGAACAGATACGCAGTATTTT. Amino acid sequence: CASKTGQGGTDTQYF.

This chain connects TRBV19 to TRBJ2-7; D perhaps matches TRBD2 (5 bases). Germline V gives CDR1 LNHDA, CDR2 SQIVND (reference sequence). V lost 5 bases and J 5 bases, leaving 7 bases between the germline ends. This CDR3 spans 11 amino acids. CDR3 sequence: CASSFGDEQYF. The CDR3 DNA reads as TGTGCCAGTAGTTTCGGGGACGAGCAGTACTTC. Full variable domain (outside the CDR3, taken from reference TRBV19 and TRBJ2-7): DGGITQSPKYLFRKEGQNVTLSCEQNLNHDAMYWYRQDPGQGLRLIYYSQIVNDFQKGDIAEGYSVSREKKESFPLTVTSAQKNPTAFYLCASSFGDEQYFGPGTRLTVT.

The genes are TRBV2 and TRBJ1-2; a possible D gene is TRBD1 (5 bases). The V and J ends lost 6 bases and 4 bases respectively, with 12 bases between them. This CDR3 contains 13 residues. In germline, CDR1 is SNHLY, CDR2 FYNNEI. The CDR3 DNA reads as TGTGCCAGCAGCCCCGGCGGGACCTATGGCTACACCTTC. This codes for CASSPGGTYGYTF.

The CDR3 DNA sequence: TGTGCCAGCAGTTACTCGCAACAGGGGGGCAGTGGCTACACCTTC. Translating gives CASSYSQQGGSGYTF. The chain employs TRBV6-5 and TRBJ1-2; 8 bases agree with TRBD1. The germline V gene encodes CDR1 MNHEY and CDR2 SVGAGI. The length of the CDR3 is 15 residues. The V gene end was trimmed by 0 bases and the J gene end by 7 bases; junction bases not matched to a gene: 7.

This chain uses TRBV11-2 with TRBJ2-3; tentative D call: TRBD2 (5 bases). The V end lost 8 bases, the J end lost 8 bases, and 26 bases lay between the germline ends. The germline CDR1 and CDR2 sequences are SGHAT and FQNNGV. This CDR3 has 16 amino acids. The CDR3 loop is CASQLGLLVAPGTQYF. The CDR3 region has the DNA TGTGCCAGCCAACTAGGGCTCCTCGTGGCCCCGGGTACGCAGTATTTT.

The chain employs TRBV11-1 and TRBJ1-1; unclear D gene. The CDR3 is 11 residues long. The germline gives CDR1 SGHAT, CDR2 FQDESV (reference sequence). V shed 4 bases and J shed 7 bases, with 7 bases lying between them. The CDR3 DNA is TGTGCCAGCAGCTCACCTATTGAAGCTTTCTTT. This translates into CASSSPIEAFF.